This record covers a single T cell receptor beta chain. The junction had 6 bases not matched to a gene; V was cut back by 6 bases and J by 5 bases. Germline V gene sequence: CDR1 SNHLY, CDR2 FYNNEI. The CDR3 has 15 amino acids. The assay was immunoSEQ multiplex PCR, and TCRdb's table has in-frame clones only and misses some. In the table there are some 130,000 clones, around 81% of which are singletons. The data were taken from a study of blood T cell repertoires in COVID-19. Overall study context: Acute-phase and convalescent COVID-19 samples originated in the United States, Italy and Spain.

This rearrangement joins TRBV2 to TRBJ1-5, with TRBD1 matching over 11 bases. This TCR came from a woman aged 60-75 years with active or convalescent COVID-19. The sample consisted of peripheral blood. The CDR3 DNA is TGTGCCAGCAGGGATGGGACAGGGGGGTATCAGCCCCAGCATTTT. Residues: CASRDGTGGYQPQHF.